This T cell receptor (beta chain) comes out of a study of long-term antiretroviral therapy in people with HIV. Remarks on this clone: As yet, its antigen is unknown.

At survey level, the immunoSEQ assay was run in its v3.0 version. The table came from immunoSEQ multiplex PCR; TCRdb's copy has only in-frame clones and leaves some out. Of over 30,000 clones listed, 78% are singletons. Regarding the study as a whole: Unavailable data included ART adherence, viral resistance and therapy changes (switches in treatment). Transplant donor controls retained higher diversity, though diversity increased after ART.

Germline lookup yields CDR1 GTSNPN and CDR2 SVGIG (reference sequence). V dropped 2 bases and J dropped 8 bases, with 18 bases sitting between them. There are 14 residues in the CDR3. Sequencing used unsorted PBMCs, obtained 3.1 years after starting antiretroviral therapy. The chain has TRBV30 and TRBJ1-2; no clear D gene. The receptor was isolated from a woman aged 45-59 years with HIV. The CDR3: CAWSTPRLSEGYTF. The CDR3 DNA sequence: TGTGCCTGGAGTACGCCGAGGCTTTCGGAAGGCTACACCTTC.